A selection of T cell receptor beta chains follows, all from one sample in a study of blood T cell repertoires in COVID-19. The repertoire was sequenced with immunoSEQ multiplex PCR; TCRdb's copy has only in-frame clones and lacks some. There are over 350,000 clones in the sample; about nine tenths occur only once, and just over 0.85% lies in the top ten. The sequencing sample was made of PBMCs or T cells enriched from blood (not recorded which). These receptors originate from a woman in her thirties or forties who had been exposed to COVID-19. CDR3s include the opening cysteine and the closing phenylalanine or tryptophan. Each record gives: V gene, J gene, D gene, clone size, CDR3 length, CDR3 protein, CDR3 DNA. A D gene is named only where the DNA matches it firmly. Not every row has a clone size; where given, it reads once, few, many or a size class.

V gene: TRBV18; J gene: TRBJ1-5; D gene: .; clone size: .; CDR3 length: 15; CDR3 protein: CASSPPGPSNQPQHF; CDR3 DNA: TGTGCCAGCTCACCCCCTGGGCCGAGCAATCAGCCCCAGCATTTT
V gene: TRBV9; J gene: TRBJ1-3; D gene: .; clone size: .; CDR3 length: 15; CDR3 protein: CASSVGSGTGNTIYF; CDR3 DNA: TGTGCCAGCAGCGTAGGATCAGGCACAGGAAACACCATATATTTT
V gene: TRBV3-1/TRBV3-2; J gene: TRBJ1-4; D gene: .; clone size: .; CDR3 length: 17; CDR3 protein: CASSQGPGYRTNEKLFF; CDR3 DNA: TGTGCCAGCAGCCAAGGACCCGGGTATAGGACTAATGAAAAACTGTTTTTT
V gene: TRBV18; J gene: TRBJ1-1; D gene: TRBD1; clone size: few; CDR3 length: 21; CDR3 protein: CASSPFPRSTGTGAINTEAFF; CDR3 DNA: TGTGCCAGCTCACCATTTCCTCGTTCGACCGGGACAGGGGCTATAAACACTGAAGCTTTCTTT
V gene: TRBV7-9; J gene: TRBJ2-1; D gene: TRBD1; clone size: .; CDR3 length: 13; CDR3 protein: CASSLGQYNEQFF; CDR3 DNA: TGTGCCAGCAGCTTGGGACAGTACAATGAGCAGTTCTTC
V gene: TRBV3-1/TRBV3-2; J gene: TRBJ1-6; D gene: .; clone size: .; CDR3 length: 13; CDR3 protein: CASSQGGGSPLHF; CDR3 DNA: TGTGCCAGCAGCCAAGGGGGCGGTTCACCCCTCCACTTT
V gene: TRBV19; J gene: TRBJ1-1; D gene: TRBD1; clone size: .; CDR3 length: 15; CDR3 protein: CASSIRGTEDTEAFF; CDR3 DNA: TGTGCCAGTAGTATCCGTGGGACAGAGGACACTGAAGCTTTCTTT
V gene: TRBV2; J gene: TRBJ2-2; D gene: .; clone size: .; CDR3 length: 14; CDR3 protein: CASTLGGNTGELFF; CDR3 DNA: TGTGCCAGCACACTAGGGGGTAACACCGGGGAGCTGTTTTTT
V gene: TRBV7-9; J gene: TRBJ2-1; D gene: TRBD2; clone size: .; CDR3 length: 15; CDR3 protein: CASIKGLAGHGEQFF; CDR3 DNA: TGTGCCAGCATCAAGGGACTAGCGGGACATGGTGAGCAGTTCTTC
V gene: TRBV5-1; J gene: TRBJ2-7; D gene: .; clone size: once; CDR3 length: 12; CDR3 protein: CASSLGLYEQYF; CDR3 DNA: TGCGCCAGCAGCTTGGGGCTCTACGAGCAGTACTTC
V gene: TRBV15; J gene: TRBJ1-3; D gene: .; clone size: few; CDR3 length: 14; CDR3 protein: CATRDMLSGNTIYF; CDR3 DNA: TGTGCCACCAGGGACATGCTATCTGGAAACACCATATATTTT
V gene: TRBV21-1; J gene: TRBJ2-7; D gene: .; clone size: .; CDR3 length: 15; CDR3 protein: CASSKVNDSSYEQYF; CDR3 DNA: TGTGCCAGCAGCAAAGTGAACGATAGCTCCTACGAGCAGTACTTC
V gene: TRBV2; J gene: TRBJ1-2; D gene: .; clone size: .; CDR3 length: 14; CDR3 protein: CASSSTTGNYGYTF; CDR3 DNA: TGTGCCAGCAGCTCCACCACAGGGAACTATGGCTACACCTTC
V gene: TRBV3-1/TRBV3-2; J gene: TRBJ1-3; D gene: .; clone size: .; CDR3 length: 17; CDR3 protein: CASSQALPVISGNTIYF; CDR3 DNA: TGTGCCAGCAGCCAAGCTCTGCCGGTGATCTCTGGAAACACCATATATTTT
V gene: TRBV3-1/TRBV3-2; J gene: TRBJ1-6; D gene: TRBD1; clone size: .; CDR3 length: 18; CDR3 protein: CASSQEWGTGRQNSPLHF; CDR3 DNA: TGTGCCAGCAGCCAAGAATGGGGGACAGGGAGACAAAATTCACCCCTCCACTTT
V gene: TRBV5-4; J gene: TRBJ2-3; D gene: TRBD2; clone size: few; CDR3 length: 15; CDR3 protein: CASSLGLAGADTQYF; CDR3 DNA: TGTGCCAGCAGCCTCGGACTAGCGGGAGCAGATACGCAGTATTTT
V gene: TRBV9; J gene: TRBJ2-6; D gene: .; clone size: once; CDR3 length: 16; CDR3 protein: CASSPALGSGANVLTF; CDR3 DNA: TGTGCCAGCAGCCCGGCCCTCGGGTCTGGGGCCAACGTCCTGACTTTC
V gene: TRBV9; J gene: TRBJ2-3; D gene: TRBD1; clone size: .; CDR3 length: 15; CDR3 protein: CASSRDSLSTDTQYF; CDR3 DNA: TGTGCCAGCAGCCGGGACAGCCTAAGCACAGATACGCAGTATTTT
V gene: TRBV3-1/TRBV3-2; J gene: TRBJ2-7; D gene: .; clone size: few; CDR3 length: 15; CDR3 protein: CASSQDYNSGYEQYF; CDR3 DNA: TGTGCCAGCAGCCAAGATTATAATAGCGGCTACGAGCAGTACTTC
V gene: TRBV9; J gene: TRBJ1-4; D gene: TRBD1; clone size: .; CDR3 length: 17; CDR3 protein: CASSGDSLGETNEKLFF; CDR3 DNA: TGTGCCAGCAGCGGGGACAGTTTAGGCGAGACTAATGAAAAACTGTTTTTT
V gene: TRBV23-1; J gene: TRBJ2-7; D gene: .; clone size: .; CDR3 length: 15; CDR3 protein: CASSQSGGLHREQYF; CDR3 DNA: TGCGCCAGCAGTCAGTCAGGGGGGTTACATCGGGAGCAGTACTTC
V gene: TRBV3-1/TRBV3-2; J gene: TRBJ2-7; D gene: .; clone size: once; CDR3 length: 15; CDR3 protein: CASSQDRVEGREQYF; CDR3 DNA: TGTGCCAGCAGCCAAGATCGAGTCGAGGGCCGCGAGCAGTACTTC
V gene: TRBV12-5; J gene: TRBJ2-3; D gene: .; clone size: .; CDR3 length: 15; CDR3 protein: CASGFISASTDTQYF; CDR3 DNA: TGTGCTAGTGGTTTTATCAGCGCTAGCACAGATACGCAGTATTTT
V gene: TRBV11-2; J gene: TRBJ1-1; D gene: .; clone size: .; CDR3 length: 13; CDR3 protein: CASSSRRGTEAFF; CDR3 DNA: TGTGCCAGCAGCTCCCGGAGAGGCACTGAAGCTTTCTTT
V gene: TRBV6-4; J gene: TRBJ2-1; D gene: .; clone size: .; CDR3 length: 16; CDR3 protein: CASSDGTSTSYNEQFF; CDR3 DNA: TGTGCCAGCAGTGACGGGACTTCGACCTCCTACAATGAGCAGTTCTTC
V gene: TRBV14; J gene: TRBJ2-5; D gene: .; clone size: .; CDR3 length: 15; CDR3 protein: CASSQVWGVGETQYF; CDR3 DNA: TGTGCCAGCAGCCAAGTGTGGGGGGTAGGAGAGACCCAGTACTTC
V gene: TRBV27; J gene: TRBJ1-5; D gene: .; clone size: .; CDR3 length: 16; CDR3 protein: CASSPWWGGGNQPQHF; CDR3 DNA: TGTGCCAGCAGTCCCTGGTGGGGAGGAGGCAATCAGCCCCAGCATTTT
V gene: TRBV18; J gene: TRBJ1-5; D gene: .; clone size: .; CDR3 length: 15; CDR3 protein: CASSPSTNGNQPQHF; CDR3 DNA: TGTGCCAGCTCACCATCGACAAATGGCAATCAGCCCCAGCATTTT
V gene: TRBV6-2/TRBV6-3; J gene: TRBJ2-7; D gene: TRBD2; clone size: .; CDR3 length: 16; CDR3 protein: CASSYSTSAKGYEQYF; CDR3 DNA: TGTGCCAGCAGTTACTCGACTAGCGCGAAGGGCTACGAGCAGTACTTC
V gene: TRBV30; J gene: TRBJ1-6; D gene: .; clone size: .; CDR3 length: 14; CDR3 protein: CAWSSGVHNSPLHF; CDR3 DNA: TGTGCCTGGAGTTCAGGGGTTCATAATTCACCCCTCCACTTT
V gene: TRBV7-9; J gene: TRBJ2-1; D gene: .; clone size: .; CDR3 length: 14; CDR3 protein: CASSTATAYNEQFF; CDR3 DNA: TGTGCCAGCAGCACTGCCACAGCCTACAATGAGCAGTTCTTC
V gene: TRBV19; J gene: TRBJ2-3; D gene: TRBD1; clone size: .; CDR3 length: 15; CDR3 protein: CASSPDRPGTDTQYF; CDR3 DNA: TGTGCCAGTAGCCCGGACAGGCCAGGCACAGATACGCAGTATTTT
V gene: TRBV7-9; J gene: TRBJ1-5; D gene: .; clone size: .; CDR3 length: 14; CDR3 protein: CASSFGGPNQPQHF; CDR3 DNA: TGTGCCAGCAGCTTCGGGGGGCCCAATCAGCCCCAGCATTTT
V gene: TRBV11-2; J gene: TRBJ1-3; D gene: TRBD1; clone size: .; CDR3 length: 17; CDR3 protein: CASSSPGKGAGGNTIYF; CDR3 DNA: TGTGCCAGCAGCTCACCGGGGAAGGGGGCCGGGGGAAACACCATATATTTT
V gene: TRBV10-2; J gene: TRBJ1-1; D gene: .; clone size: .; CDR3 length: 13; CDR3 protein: CASRDRWTAEAFF; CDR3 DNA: TGCGCCAGCAGAGACAGGTGGACCGCTGAAGCTTTCTTT
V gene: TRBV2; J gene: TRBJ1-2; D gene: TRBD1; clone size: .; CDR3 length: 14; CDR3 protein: CASIPDRTSYGYTF; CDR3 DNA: TGTGCCAGCATTCCGGACAGGACCAGTTATGGCTACACCTTC
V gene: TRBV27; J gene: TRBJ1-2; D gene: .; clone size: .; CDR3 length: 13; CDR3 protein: CASSFPGGDGYTF; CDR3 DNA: TGTGCCAGCAGTTTCCCGGGAGGAGATGGCTACACCTTC
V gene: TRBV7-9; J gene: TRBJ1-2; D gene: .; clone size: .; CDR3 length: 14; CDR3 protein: CASSLSTPADGYTF; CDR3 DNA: TGTGCCAGCAGCTTAAGTACACCCGCCGATGGCTACACCTTC
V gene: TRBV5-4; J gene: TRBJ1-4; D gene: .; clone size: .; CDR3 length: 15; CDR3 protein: CASSLPGPKGEKLFF; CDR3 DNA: TGTGCCAGCAGCTTACCGGGCCCCAAGGGGGAAAAACTGTTTTTT
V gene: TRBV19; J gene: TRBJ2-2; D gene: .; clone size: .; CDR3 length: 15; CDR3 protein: CASRTQGFGTGELFF; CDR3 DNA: TGTGCCAGTAGGACCCAGGGATTCGGGACCGGGGAGCTGTTTTTT
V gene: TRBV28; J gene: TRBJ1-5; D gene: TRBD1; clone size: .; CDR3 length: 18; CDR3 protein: CASSFGDPTGPSNQPQHF; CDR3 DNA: TGTGCCAGCAGTTTTGGGGACCCGACAGGGCCTAGCAATCAGCCCCAGCATTTT
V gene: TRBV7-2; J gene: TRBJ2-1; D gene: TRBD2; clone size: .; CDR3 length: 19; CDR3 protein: CASSPALSLAGADYNEQFF; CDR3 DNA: TGTGCCAGCAGCCCAGCGCTAAGCCTAGCGGGAGCCGATTACAATGAGCAGTTCTTC
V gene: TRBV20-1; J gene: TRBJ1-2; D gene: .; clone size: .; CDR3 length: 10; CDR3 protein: CSAWSIGYTF; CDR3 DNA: TGCAGCGCCTGGTCTATAGGCTACACCTTC
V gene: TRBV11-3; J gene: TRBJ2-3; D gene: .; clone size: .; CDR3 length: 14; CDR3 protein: CASSFRDLLDTQYF; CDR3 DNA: TGTGCCAGCAGCTTCCGGGATCTCTTGGATACGCAGTATTTT
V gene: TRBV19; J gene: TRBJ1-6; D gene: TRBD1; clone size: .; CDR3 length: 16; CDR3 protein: CASSVLQGARSSPLHF; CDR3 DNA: TGTGCCAGTAGTGTCCTACAGGGGGCGCGAAGTTCACCCCTCCACTTT
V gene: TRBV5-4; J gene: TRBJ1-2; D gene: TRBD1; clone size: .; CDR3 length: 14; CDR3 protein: CASSTPGTVYGYTF; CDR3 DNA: TGTGCCAGCAGCACCCCCGGGACAGTCTATGGCTACACCTTC
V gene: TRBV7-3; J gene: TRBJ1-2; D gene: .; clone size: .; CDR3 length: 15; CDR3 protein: CASSLEGFDGQGYTF; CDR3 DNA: TGTGCCAGCAGCCTGGAGGGGTTCGATGGTCAAGGCTACACCTTC
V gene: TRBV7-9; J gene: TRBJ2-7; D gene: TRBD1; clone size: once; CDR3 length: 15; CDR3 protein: CASSLGGTEKSEQYF; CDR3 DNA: TGTGCCAGCAGCTTAGGAGGGACAGAAAAGAGCGAGCAGTACTTC
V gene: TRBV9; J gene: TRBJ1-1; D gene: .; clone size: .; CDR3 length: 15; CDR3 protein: CASSVGDNLNTEAFF; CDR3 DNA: TGTGCCAGCAGCGTAGGGGACAACTTAAACACTGAAGCTTTCTTT
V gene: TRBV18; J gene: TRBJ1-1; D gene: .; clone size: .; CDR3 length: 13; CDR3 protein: CASSPQRNTEAFF; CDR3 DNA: TGTGCCAGCTCCCCACAGAGGAACACTGAAGCTTTCTTT